This TCR beta chain was captured by sequencing in a study of T cells and Merkel cell carcinoma outcomes. Generated by immunoSEQ multiplex PCR, the TCRdb table keeps only in-frame clones and is missing some. The sample gives about 15,000 clones, about four fifths of which show up once; 9% is in the top ten. The sample was tumor tissue from Merkel cell carcinoma. The receptor comes from a human donor with Merkel cell carcinoma.

CDR3: CASSFPAGELFF. The CDR3 nucleotides are TGTGCCAGCAGCTTTCCGGCGGGGGAGCTGTTTTTT. The chain employs TRBV7-9 and TRBJ2-2, with no clear D. CDR3 size: 12 residues. Deletions cut 3 bases from V and 8 bases from J, with 7 bases between. Germline V gene data show CDR1 as SEHNR and CDR2 as FQNEAQ (reference sequence).